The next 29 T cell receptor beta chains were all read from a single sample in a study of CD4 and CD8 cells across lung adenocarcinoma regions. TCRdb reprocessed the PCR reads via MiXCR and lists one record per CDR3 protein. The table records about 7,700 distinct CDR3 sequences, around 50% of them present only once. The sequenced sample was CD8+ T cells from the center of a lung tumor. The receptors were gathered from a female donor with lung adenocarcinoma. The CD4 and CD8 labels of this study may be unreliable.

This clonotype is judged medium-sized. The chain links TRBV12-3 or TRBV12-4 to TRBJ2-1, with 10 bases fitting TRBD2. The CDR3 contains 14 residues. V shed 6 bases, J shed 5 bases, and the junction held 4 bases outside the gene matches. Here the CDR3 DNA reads TGTGCCAGCAGGACTAGCGGGTCCAACAATGAGCAGTTCTTC. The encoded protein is CASRTSGSNNEQFF.

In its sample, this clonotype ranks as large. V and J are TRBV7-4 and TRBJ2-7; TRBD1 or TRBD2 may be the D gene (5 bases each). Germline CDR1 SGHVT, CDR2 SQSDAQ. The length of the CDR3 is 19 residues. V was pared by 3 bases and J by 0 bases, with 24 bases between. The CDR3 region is CASSFRGPPRRNSSYEQYF. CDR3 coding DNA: TGTGCCAGCAGCTTCCGGGGACCCCCCAGGAGAAATAGCTCCTACGAGCAGTACTTC.

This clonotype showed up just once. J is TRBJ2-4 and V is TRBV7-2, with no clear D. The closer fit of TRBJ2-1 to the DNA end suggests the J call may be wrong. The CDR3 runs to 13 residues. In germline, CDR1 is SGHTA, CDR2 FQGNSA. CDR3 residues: CASSLPELLKQFF. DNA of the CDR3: TGTGCCAGCAGCCTTCCTGAGCTCCTAAAGCAGTTCTTC.

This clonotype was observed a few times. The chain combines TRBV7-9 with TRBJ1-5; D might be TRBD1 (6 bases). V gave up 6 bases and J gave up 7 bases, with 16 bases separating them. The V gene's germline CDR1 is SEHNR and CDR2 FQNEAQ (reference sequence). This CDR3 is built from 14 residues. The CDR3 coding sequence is TGTGCCAGCAGTACAGGGCCGGGTAAGCAGCCCCAGCATTTT. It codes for CASSTGPGKQPQHF.

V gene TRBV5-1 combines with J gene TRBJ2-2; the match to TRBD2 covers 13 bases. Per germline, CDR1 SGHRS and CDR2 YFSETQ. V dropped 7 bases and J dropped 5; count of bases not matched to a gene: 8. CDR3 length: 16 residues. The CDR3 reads CASRTSGSIGTGELFF. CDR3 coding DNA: TGCGCCAGCCGGACTAGCGGGAGTATAGGGACCGGGGAGCTGTTTTTT.

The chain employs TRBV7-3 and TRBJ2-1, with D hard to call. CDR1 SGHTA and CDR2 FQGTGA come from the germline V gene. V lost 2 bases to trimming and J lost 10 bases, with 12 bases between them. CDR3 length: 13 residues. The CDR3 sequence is CASSLGWQREQFF. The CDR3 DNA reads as TGTGCCAGCAGCTTAGGTTGGCAGCGCGAGCAGTTCTTC.

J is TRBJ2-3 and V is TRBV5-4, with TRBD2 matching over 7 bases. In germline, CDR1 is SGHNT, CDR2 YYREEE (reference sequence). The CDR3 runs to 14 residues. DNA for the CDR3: TGTGCGGGCAGCGGGGAGCGGGACGTGGAGACCCAGTATTTT. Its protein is CAGSGERDVETQYF.

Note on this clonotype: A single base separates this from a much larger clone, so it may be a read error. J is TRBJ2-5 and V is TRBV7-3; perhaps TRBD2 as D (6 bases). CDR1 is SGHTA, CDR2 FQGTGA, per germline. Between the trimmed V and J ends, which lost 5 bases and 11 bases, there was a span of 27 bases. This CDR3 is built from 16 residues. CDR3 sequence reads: CASSPPSASSYNEQYF. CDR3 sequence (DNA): TGTGCCAGCAGCCCTCCTAGCGCAAGCTCCTACAATGAGCAGTACTTC. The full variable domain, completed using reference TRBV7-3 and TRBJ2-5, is GAGVSQTPSNKVTEKGKYVELRCDPISGHTALYWYRQSLGQGPEFLIYFQGTGAADDSGLPNDRFFAVRPEGSVSTLKIQRTERGDSAVYLCASSPPSASSYNEQYFGPGTRLLVL.

The CDR3 here is CASSDQNPGQGKTYEQYF. DNA of the CDR3: TGCGCCAGCAGTGACCAGAATCCGGGACAGGGGAAGACCTACGAGCAGTACTTC. The V gene is TRBV10-2, the J gene TRBJ2-5; TRBD1 agrees at 10 bases. The J call is uncertain, as TRBJ2-7 better fits the DNA end. The CDR3 has 18 amino acids. Germline CDR1 and CDR2: WSHSY and SAAADI.

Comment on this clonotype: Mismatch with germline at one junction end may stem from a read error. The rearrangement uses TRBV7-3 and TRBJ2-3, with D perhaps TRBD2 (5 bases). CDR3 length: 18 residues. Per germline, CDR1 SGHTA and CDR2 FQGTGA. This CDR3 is CASSLMGSGSYATDTQYF. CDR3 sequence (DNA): TGTGCCAGCAGTCTTATGGGATCGGGGTCGTACGCTACAGACACGCAGTATTTC.

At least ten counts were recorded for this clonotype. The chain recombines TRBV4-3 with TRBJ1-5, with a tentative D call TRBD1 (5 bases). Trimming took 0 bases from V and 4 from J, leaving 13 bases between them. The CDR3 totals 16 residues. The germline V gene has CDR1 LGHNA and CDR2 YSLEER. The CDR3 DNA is TGCGCCAGCAGCCAAGATAGAGGGACGGTTAATCAGCCCCAGCATTTT. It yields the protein CASSQDRGTVNQPQHF.

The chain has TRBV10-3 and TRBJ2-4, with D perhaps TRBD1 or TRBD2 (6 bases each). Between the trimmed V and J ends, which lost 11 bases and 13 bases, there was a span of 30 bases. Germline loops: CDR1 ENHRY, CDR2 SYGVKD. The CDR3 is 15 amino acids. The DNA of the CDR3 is TGTGCCGGGGGGCTAGGGGACCGTGACCAAGATACCCAGTACTTC. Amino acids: CAGGLGDRDQDTQYF.

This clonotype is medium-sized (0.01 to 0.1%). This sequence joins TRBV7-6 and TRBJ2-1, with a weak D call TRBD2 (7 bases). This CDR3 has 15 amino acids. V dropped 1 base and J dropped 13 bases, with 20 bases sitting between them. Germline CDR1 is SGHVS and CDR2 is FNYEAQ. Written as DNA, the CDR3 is TGTGCCAGCAGCTTAGTAGGGGGGGCCTCAGGGACCCAGTTCTTC. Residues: CASSLVGGASGTQFF.

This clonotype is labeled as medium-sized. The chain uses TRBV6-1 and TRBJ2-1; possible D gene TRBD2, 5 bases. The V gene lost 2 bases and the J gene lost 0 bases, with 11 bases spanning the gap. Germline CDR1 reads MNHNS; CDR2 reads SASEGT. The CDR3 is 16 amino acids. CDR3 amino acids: CASSEFERYSYNEQFF. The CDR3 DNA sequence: TGTGCCAGCAGTGAATTTGAGCGGTACTCCTACAATGAGCAGTTCTTC.

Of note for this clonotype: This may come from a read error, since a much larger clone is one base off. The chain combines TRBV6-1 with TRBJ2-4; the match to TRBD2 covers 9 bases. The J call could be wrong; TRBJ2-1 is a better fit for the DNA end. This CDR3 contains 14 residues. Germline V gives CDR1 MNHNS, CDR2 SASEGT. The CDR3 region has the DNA TGTGCCAGCAACCAGGGACTAGCCAAAAACACCCAGTTCTTC. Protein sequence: CASNQGLAKNTQFF.

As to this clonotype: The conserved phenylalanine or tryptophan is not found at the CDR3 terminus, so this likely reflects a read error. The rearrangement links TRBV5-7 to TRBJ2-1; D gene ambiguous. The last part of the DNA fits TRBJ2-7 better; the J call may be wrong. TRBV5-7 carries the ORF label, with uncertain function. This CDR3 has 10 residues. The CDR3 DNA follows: TGTGCCAGCAGCTTCAACGAGCAGTACTTA. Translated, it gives CASSFNEQYL.

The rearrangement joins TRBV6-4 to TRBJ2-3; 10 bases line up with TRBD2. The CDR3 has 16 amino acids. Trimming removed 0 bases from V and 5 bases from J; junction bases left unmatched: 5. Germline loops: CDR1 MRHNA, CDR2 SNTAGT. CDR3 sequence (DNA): TGTGCCAGCAGTGACTCAGCGGGAGGGCCTGGAGATACGCAGTATTTT. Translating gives CASSDSAGGPGDTQYF.

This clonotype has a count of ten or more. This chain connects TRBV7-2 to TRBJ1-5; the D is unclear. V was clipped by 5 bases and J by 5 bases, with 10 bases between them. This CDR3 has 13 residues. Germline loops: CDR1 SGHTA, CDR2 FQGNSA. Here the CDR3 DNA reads TGTGCCAGCAGCCCGGTGGTGGATCAGCCCCAGCATTTT. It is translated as CASSPVVDQPQHF.

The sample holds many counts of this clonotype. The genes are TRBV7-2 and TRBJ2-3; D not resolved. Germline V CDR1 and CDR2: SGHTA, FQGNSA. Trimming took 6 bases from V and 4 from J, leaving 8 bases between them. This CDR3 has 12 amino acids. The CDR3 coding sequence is TGTGCCAGCAGACCGCAATCAGATACGCAGTATTTT. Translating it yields CASRPQSDTQYF.

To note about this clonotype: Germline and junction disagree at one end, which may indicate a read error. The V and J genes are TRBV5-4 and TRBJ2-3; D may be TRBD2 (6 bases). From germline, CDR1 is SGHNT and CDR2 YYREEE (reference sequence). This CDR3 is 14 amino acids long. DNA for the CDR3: TGTGCGAGCAGCGGAGCGGGTTTCACAGAGACGCAGTATTTT. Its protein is CASSGAGFTETQYF.

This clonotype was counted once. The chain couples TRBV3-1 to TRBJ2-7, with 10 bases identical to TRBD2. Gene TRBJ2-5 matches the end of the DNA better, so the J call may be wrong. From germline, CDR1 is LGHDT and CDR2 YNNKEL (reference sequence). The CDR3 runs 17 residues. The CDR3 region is CASSQGSSSGGGETQYF. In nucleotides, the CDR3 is TGTGCCAGCAGCCAAGGTTCTTCTAGCGGGGGAGGTGAGACCCAGTACTTC.

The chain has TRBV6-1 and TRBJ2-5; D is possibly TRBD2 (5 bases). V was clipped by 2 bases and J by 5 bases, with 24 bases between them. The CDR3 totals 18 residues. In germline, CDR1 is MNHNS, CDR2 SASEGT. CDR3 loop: CASSETLVAPRVSETQYF. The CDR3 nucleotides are TGTGCCAGCAGTGAAACCCTTGTAGCGCCACGGGTCTCGGAGACCCAGTACTTC.

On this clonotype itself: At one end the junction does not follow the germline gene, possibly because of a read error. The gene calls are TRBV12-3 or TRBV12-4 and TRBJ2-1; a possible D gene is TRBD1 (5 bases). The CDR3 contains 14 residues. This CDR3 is CASSTRAGSNTQYF. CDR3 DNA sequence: TGTGCCAGCAGTACACGTGCAGGGTCCAATACGCAGTATTTC.

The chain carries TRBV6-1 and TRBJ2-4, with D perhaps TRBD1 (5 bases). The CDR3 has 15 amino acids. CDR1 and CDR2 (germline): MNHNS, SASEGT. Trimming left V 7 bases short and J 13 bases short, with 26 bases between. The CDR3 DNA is TGTGCCAGCAATGGGGCGCTGGTTCCCACAGATACGCAGTACTTC. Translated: CASNGALVPTDTQYF.

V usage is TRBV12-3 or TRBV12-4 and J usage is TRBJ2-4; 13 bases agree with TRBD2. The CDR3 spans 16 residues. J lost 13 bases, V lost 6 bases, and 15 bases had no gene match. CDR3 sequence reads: CASRRTSGSSYNEQYF. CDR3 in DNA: TGTGCCAGCAGAAGGACTAGCGGGAGCTCCTACAATGAGCAGTACTTC.

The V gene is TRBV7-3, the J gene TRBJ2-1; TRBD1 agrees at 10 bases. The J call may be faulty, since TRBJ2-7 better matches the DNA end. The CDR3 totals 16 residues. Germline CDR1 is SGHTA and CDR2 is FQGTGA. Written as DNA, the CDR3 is TGTGCCAGCAGCTTATCGACAGGGGGCGGATCACACGAGCAGTACTTC. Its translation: CASSLSTGGGSHEQYF.

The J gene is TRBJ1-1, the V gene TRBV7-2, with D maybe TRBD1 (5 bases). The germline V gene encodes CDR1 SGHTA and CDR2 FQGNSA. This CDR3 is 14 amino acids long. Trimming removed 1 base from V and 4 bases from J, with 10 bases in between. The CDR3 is CASSLDRGFTEAFF. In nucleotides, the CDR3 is TGTGCCAGCAGCTTAGATCGGGGGTTCACTGAAGCTTTCTTT.

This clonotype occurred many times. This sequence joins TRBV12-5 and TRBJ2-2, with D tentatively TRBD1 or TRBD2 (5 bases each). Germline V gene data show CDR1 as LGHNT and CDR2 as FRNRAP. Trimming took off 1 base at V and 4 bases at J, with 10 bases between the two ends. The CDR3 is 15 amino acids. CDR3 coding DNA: TGTGCTAGTGGTTTGGATTCAGGGAGCACCGGGGAGCTGTTTTTT. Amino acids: CASGLDSGSTGELFF. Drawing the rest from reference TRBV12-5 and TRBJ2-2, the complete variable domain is DARVTQTPRHKVTEMGQEVTMRCQPILGHNTVFWYRQTMMQGLELLAYFRNRAPLDDSGMPKDRFSAEMPDATLATLKIQPSEPRDSAVYFCASGLDSGSTGELFFGEGSRLTVL.

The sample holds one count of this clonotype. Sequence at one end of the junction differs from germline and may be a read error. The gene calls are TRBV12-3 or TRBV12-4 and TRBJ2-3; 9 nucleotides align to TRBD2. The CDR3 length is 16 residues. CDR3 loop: CASRKAGGPSTETQFF. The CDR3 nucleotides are TGTGCCAGCAGAAAAGCGGGGGGTCCGAGCACCGAGACGCAGTTTTTT.